These T cell receptor beta chains were read from a single sample in a study of T-cell memory formation after mild COVID-19. TCRdb reprocessed the 5' RACE reads with MiXCR, giving one entry per CDR3 protein. The sample consists of more than 450,000 distinct CDR3 sequences, 18% of them appearing once. Sequenced input: PBMCs or a T cell subset sorted from them (not recorded which). The receptors stem from an adult woman who had mild COVID-19 (a few samples of this study predate the infection). Cell type and time point are not known. Each CDR3 is given with its conserved first and last residue. A D gene is named only where the DNA matches it firmly. Clone size appears in some rows only: once, few, many, or a class for an expanded clone.

v_gene	j_gene	d_gene	abundance	CDR3aa	CDR3nt
TRBV30	TRBJ2-7	TRBD1	.	CAWSADRAAYEQYF	TGTGCCTGGAGTGCGGACAGGGCCGCCTACGAGCAGTACTTC
TRBV12-3/TRBV12-4	TRBJ2-1	TRBD1	few	CASSLTGWDEQFF	TGTGCCAGCAGTTTGACAGGGTGGGATGAGCAGTTCTTC
TRBV5-1	TRBJ1-2	.	few	CASSFGNYGYTF	TGCGCCAGCAGCTTCGGTAACTATGGCTACACCTTC
TRBV7-3	TRBJ2-7	.	few	CASSSTGGDEQYF	TGTGCCAGCAGCTCTACAGGGGGGGACGAGCAGTACTTC
TRBV7-8	TRBJ2-2	.	.	CASSSSARQNTGELFF	TGTGCCAGCAGCTCCAGCGCCCGGCAGAACACCGGGGAGCTGTTTTTT
TRBV20-1	TRBJ1-5	.	.	CSAVGGTRNQPQHF	TGCAGTGCTGTGGGCGGGACAAGAAATCAGCCCCAGCATTTT
TRBV4-2	TRBJ2-3	TRBD2	few	CASSQLGLAAQDTQYF	TGTGCCAGCAGCCAACTGGGACTAGCGGCCCAAGATACGCAGTATTTT
TRBV20-1	TRBJ1-1	.	.	CSARKGLGNTEAFF	TGCAGTGCTAGAAAGGGGCTTGGGAACACTGAAGCTTTCTTT
TRBV7-3	TRBJ2-2	.	.	CASSRYGPGELFF	TGTGCCAGCAGCCGGTACGGGCCCGGGGAGCTGTTTTTT
TRBV20-1	TRBJ2-1	TRBD2	.	CSARRAGGRRYNEQFF	TGCAGTGCTAGGAGAGCGGGAGGGCGACGTTACAATGAGCAGTTCTTC
TRBV6-5	TRBJ1-4	.	few	CASSYSRVATNEKLFF	TGTGCCAGCAGTTACTCGAGGGTGGCGACTAATGAAAAACTGTTTTTT
TRBV7-2	TRBJ2-7	.	few	CASSLGGRRPYEQYF	TGTGCCAGCAGCTTAGGAGGCAGGAGGCCCTACGAGCAGTACTTC
TRBV11-2	TRBJ2-1	TRBD2	few	CASSLLSGGVNNEQFF	TGTGCCAGCAGCTTACTTAGCGGGGGAGTGAACAATGAGCAGTTCTTC
TRBV6-2/TRBV6-3	TRBJ1-1	.	.	CASSYSRSTEAFF	TGTGCCAGCAGTTACTCTCGGTCGACTGAAGCTTTCTTT
TRBV4-1	TRBJ2-7	.	.	CASSQGTTLPYEQYF	TGCGCCAGCAGCCAAGGGACTACCCTTCCCTACGAGCAGTACTTC
TRBV7-2	TRBJ2-5	TRBD2	.	CASSLAGLAGVRQETQYF	TGTGCCAGCAGCTTAGCGGGACTAGCGGGAGTCCGCCAAGAGACCCAGTACTTC
TRBV7-2	TRBJ2-1	TRBD1	few	CAIRGTGGANEQFF	TGTGCCATCCGGGGGACAGGAGGGGCAAATGAGCAGTTCTTC
TRBV9	TRBJ2-7	.	.	CASSVGERGEQYF	TGTGCCAGCAGCGTAGGGGAAAGGGGGGAGCAGTACTTC
TRBV20-1	TRBJ2-1	.	.	CSASSAENSYNEQFF	TGCAGTGCTAGTAGTGCGGAAAACTCCTACAATGAGCAGTTCTTC
TRBV9	TRBJ2-1	TRBD2	many	CASSVTSGWVNEQFF	TGTGCCAGCAGCGTCACTAGCGGGTGGGTCAATGAGCAGTTCTTC
TRBV5-1	TRBJ1-2	TRBD1	few	CASSPDGDRGLGNYGYTF	TGCGCCAGCAGCCCGGACGGTGACAGGGGGCTCGGTAACTATGGCTACACCTTC
TRBV4-2	TRBJ2-1	TRBD2	.	CASSQVTSGRGSGDEQFF	TGTGCCAGCAGCCAAGTCACTAGCGGGCGGGGTTCCGGCGATGAGCAGTTCTTC
TRBV20-1	TRBJ2-7	TRBD2	.	CSARVGGRASEQYF	TGCAGTGCTAGAGTGGGCGGGAGGGCCTCCGAGCAGTACTTC